This TCR beta chain was observed in a study of Graves' ophthalmopathy and Graves' hyperthyroidism (dated by TCRdb to between 2017 and 2018). A note on the overall study: Peripheral blood was collected at initial diagnosis, before any treatment. The 95 to 100 discovery patients were divided at random into training and test sets in a 7:3 ratio. In over 5 hyperthyroidism patients, the T-cell repertoire of thyroid tissue was compared with the T-cell repertoire of blood. Once sampling was done, hyperthyroidism patients were given methimazole at a starting dose of 30 mg daily, while ophthalmopathy patients were given high-dose intravenous methylprednisolone. The study used TCR beta repertoire signatures to distinguish Graves' ophthalmopathy from Graves' hyperthyroidism and to predict progression to ophthalmopathy. To explore V-J signatures that separate ophthalmopathy from hyperthyroidism, a discovery set of approximately 100 patients was enrolled, consisting of 43 with ophthalmopathy and 55 to 65 with stable hyperthyroidism. In total, 135 blood samples were TCR-sequenced: fewer than 50 ophthalmopathy, some 72 hyperthyroidism and roughly 17 hyperthyroidism-to-ophthalmopathy patients. The independent validation cohort included roughly 19 hyperthyroidism patients plus 17 patients who later progressed from hyperthyroidism to ophthalmopathy. The full study reports these points: In validation, the model predicted ophthalmopathy progression with 70.59% sensitivity and approximately 72% specificity; roughly eleven predicted patients were CT-confirmed with GO in a median of about 6.1 months. Ophthalmopathy was separated from stable hyperthyroidism by the 13-signature model with more than 85% sensitivity and around 81% specificity in cross-validation and with 80%/75% in the test set. Among expanded thyroid clonotypes with frequency above 0.001, most also showed up in blood, which suggests that blood repertoires may reflect the thyroid immune response. Sample size was not statistically predetermined, and group allocation was not concealed from the investigators.

Hyperthyroidism was defined as stable when no progression to ophthalmopathy occurred within 18 months of follow-up. The hyperthyroidism patients were 18 to 65 years old and newly diagnosed, with a disease duration of less than 2 months. Anyone with other autoimmune diseases, uncontrolled infections, pregnancy or lactation was excluded from the study. Clinical symptoms, serum thyroxine, TRAb, thyroid ultrasound and orbital computed tomography were used for diagnosis. PBMCs were isolated from 10 ml of fresh peripheral blood by Ficoll-Paque density gradient centrifugation. Trizol reagent was used to extract the total RNA, and its quality was then checked on an Agilent 2100 Bioanalyzer. The germline V gene encodes CDR1 SGHAT and CDR2 FQNNGV. Germline trimming amounts to 1 base on V and 3 bases on J, with 13 as the count of junction bases outside the gene matches. The CDR3 starts with the cysteine, ends with the phenylalanine, and has 18 residues. Only the CDR3 DNA is retained, 54 bases long and in frame from the first base.

For repertoire sequencing, the TCR beta CDR3 regions were amplified from RNA transcripts. The first round was an RT-PCR using HTBI primers with the Qiagen OneStep RT-PCR kit, and this first round was followed by a second-round multiplex PCR, then size selection and purification. Libraries were sequenced on an Illumina HiSeq2000 using paired-end 100 bp reads. Regarding the original processing steps: SOAPnuke was used for read processing, and reads with adapters, uncalled bases, a mean Phred below 15, or no exact constant-primer or identifier match were discarded. COPE v1.2.5 was used to merge the high-quality paired reads. Each unique nucleotide sequence was defined as a clonotype, and clonotypes were aligned to IMGT TRB V, D and J references with MiTCR v1.1. The analysis was limited to V-J combinations with a frequency above 0.0001, which together covered around 99% of the repertoires. For each V-J combination, a TCR clonal expansion and chaos score was defined as F50 clonal expansion divided by the chaos observed in the TCRdist matrix. Features were reduced by Welch's t-statistics and random forest to over ten V-J combinations, which fed a naive Bayes classifier. The similarity between thyroid and blood repertoires was quantified using the Morisita-Horn index. In-frame beta chains were kept once TCRdb had trimmed the public reads at Q25 with fastp and called clones with MiXCR. A single entry per CDR3 protein holds the most common genes and DNA from its merged rows. The V and J calls were not made by the authors but by TCRdb's processing. The sample data list about 620,000 distinct CDR3 sequences, and approximately 22% of these were observed just once. The ten most abundant clones make up around 7% of the sample.

This clonotype was observed at least ten times. Its antigen is currently not known. No quality values exist for individual bases; no much larger clone is one base distant. The rearrangement combines TRBV11-2 with TRBJ2-7, with 9 central nucleotides matching TRBD2. The specimen was peripheral blood. The receptor was isolated from a woman aged 18-35 years with stable Graves' hyperthyroidism. Some clones in this sample may be carry-over from other donors' samples. Donor details come from another sample of the same person, matched by shared clones. The encoded CDR3 is CASSLVRAGGYLIYEQYF. The nucleotide sequence is TGTGCCAGCAGCTTAGTCCGAGCGGGAGGCTACCTTATCTACGAGCAGTACTTC.